This is a list of T cell receptor beta chains from one sample in a study of T cell responses to AZD1222 COVID-19 vaccine. Here immunoSEQ multiplex PCR was the method, and the copy in TCRdb shows in-frame clones only, minus some. Among 130,000 to 150,000 clones listed, around 90% were seen once. Specimen: peripheral blood, collected on day 0 of MenACWY control vaccination. The source of these receptors is an adult in good health. CDR3s include the opening cysteine and the closing phenylalanine or tryptophan. The D gene is left open where the match is weak. Size tells how often a clone was seen (once, few, many) or the class of an expanded clone, and some rows leave it out.

J gene: TRBJ2-5
clone size: .
D gene: .
V gene: TRBV20-1
CDR3 protein: CSALQETQYF
CDR3 DNA: TGCAGTGCCCTGCAAGAGACCCAGTACTTC

J gene: TRBJ2-2
clone size: .
D gene: TRBD2
V gene: TRBV10-1
CDR3 protein: CASSGGGTGELFF
CDR3 DNA: TGCGCCAGCAGCGGCGGGGGCACCGGGGAGCTGTTTTTT

J gene: TRBJ1-5
clone size: .
D gene: .
V gene: TRBV6-1
CDR3 protein: CASRLSNQPQHF
CDR3 DNA: TGTGCCAGCAGACTGAGCAATCAGCCCCAGCATTTT

J gene: TRBJ2-5
clone size: .
D gene: .
V gene: TRBV18
CDR3 protein: CASSPPVQQETQYF
CDR3 DNA: TGTGCCAGCTCACCACCGGTCCAGCAGGAGACCCAGTACTTC

J gene: TRBJ2-5
clone size: .
D gene: TRBD1
V gene: TRBV6-6
CDR3 protein: CASSQTPGQGLEETQYF
CDR3 DNA: TGTGCCAGCAGTCAAACACCGGGACAGGGGTTGGAAGAGACCCAGTACTTC

J gene: TRBJ1-1
clone size: .
D gene: TRBD1
V gene: TRBV2
CDR3 protein: CASVWDRGMNTEAFF
CDR3 DNA: TGTGCCAGCGTTTGGGACAGGGGCATGAACACTGAAGCTTTCTTT

J gene: TRBJ1-4
clone size: .
D gene: .
V gene: TRBV20-1
CDR3 protein: CSASGGASNEKLFF
CDR3 DNA: TGCAGTGCTAGTGGGGGCGCAAGTAATGAAAAACTGTTTTTT

J gene: TRBJ2-5
clone size: .
D gene: .
V gene: TRBV6-6
CDR3 protein: CASSYSGKQETQYF
CDR3 DNA: TGTGCCAGCAGTTACTCTGGGAAACAAGAGACCCAGTACTTC

J gene: TRBJ1-5
clone size: .
D gene: .
V gene: TRBV6-5
CDR3 protein: CASSLRHSNQPQHF
CDR3 DNA: TGTGCCAGCAGTCTTAGACATAGCAATCAGCCCCAGCATTTT

J gene: TRBJ2-6
clone size: once
D gene: .
V gene: TRBV12-3/TRBV12-4
CDR3 protein: CASSLGGANVLTF
CDR3 DNA: TGTGCCAGCAGTTTGGGGGGGGCCAACGTCCTGACTTTC

J gene: TRBJ2-7
clone size: .
D gene: TRBD1
V gene: TRBV6-1
CDR3 protein: CASSEWGQSSYEQYF
CDR3 DNA: TGTGCCAGCAGTGAATGGGGACAGAGCTCCTACGAGCAGTACTTC

J gene: TRBJ1-2
clone size: .
D gene: .
V gene: TRBV19
CDR3 protein: CASSPGGPDYGYTF
CDR3 DNA: TGTGCCAGTTCCCCGGGAGGCCCAGACTATGGCTACACCTTC

J gene: TRBJ1-5
clone size: .
D gene: .
V gene: TRBV9
CDR3 protein: CASSVNGGRQPQHF
CDR3 DNA: TGTGCCAGCAGCGTAAATGGAGGGAGGCAGCCCCAGCATTTT

J gene: TRBJ2-7
clone size: few
D gene: TRBD2
V gene: TRBV10-3
CDR3 protein: CAISNLAGISYEQYF
CDR3 DNA: TGTGCCATCAGTAACCTAGCGGGAATATCCTACGAGCAGTACTTC

J gene: TRBJ2-5
clone size: .
D gene: .
V gene: TRBV5-4
CDR3 protein: CASSLDSETQYF
CDR3 DNA: TGTGCCAGCAGCCTGGATTCAGAGACCCAGTACTTC

J gene: TRBJ2-7
clone size: .
D gene: TRBD2
V gene: TRBV29-1
CDR3 protein: CSVEGLAGAVEQYF
CDR3 DNA: TGCAGCGTTGAAGGACTAGCGGGAGCAGTGGAGCAGTACTTC

J gene: TRBJ1-1
clone size: .
D gene: .
V gene: TRBV7-9
CDR3 protein: CASRASGVEAFF
CDR3 DNA: TGTGCCTCCAGGGCGTCAGGAGTCGAAGCTTTCTTT

J gene: TRBJ1-2
clone size: .
D gene: .
V gene: TRBV19
CDR3 protein: CASSGSGYTF
CDR3 DNA: TGTGCCAGTAGTGGGAGTGGCTACACCTTC

J gene: TRBJ1-1
clone size: .
D gene: TRBD1
V gene: TRBV5-1
CDR3 protein: CASSLGQGSNTEAFF
CDR3 DNA: TGCGCCAGCAGCTTGGGACAGGGAAGCAACACTGAAGCTTTCTTT

J gene: TRBJ1-5
clone size: .
D gene: TRBD1
V gene: TRBV11-2
CDR3 protein: CASSPYSGQGTYSNQPQHF
CDR3 DNA: TGTGCCAGCAGCCCTTACTCGGGACAGGGAACTTATAGCAATCAGCCCCAGCATTTT

J gene: TRBJ2-1
clone size: .
D gene: TRBD2
V gene: TRBV7-9
CDR3 protein: CASSLGGPAGGEQFF
CDR3 DNA: TGTGCCAGCAGCTTAGGGGGCCCAGCGGGAGGAGAGCAGTTCTTC

J gene: TRBJ2-5
clone size: .
D gene: .
V gene: TRBV28
CDR3 protein: CASSLLGSHETQYF
CDR3 DNA: TGTGCCAGCAGTTTACTAGGCTCCCACGAGACCCAGTACTTC

J gene: TRBJ2-7
clone size: once
D gene: .
V gene: TRBV19
CDR3 protein: CASSASRAALGGEQYF
CDR3 DNA: TGTGCCAGTAGTGCGTCCCGGGCCGCACTGGGCGGCGAGCAGTACTTC

J gene: TRBJ2-7
clone size: .
D gene: .
V gene: TRBV3-1/TRBV3-2
CDR3 protein: CASRGGLSYEQYF
CDR3 DNA: TGTGCCAGCAGGGGGGGGCTCTCCTACGAGCAGTACTTC

J gene: TRBJ1-2
clone size: .
D gene: .
V gene: TRBV5-4
CDR3 protein: CASSLMGGYTF
CDR3 DNA: TGTGCCAGCAGCTTGATGGGTGGCTACACCTTC

J gene: TRBJ1-5
clone size: .
D gene: TRBD1
V gene: TRBV6-2/TRBV6-3
CDR3 protein: CASSYSQGAVSNQPQHF
CDR3 DNA: TGTGCCAGCAGTTACTCGCAGGGGGCGGTTAGCAATCAGCCCCAGCATTTT

J gene: TRBJ1-2
clone size: .
D gene: TRBD1
V gene: TRBV6-5
CDR3 protein: CASSRTGGDNYGYTF
CDR3 DNA: TGTGCCAGCAGCCGGACAGGGGGCGATAACTATGGCTACACCTTC

J gene: TRBJ1-1
clone size: .
D gene: .
V gene: TRBV7-2
CDR3 protein: CASSLDRENTEAFF
CDR3 DNA: TGTGCCAGCAGCTTGGACAGAGAGAACACTGAAGCTTTCTTT

J gene: TRBJ1-2
clone size: once
D gene: TRBD1
V gene: TRBV24-1
CDR3 protein: CATSEGDRANYGYTF
CDR3 DNA: TGTGCCACCAGTGAGGGGGACAGAGCTAACTATGGCTACACCTTC

J gene: TRBJ1-1
clone size: .
D gene: TRBD1
V gene: TRBV11-2
CDR3 protein: CASSSPDRWDTEAFF
CDR3 DNA: TGTGCCAGCAGCTCACCGGACAGGTGGGACACTGAAGCTTTCTTT

J gene: TRBJ2-3
clone size: .
D gene: .
V gene: TRBV7-3
CDR3 protein: CASSPRGAGASTDTQYF
CDR3 DNA: TGTGCCAGCAGCCCCAGGGGGGCGGGAGCGAGCACAGATACGCAGTATTTT

J gene: TRBJ2-1
clone size: .
D gene: .
V gene: TRBV5-4
CDR3 protein: CASSRRVSLDEQFF
CDR3 DNA: TGTGCCAGCAGCCGGCGGGTTAGCTTAGATGAGCAGTTCTTC

J gene: TRBJ1-1
clone size: once
D gene: .
V gene: TRBV11-1
CDR3 protein: CASSLTLNTEAFF
CDR3 DNA: TGTGCCAGCAGCCTTACCCTGAACACTGAAGCTTTCTTT

J gene: TRBJ1-1
clone size: .
D gene: .
V gene: TRBV3-1/TRBV3-2
CDR3 protein: CASSWGENTEAFF
CDR3 DNA: TGTGCCAGCAGCTGGGGGGAGAACACTGAAGCTTTCTTT

J gene: TRBJ2-7
clone size: .
D gene: .
V gene: TRBV27
CDR3 protein: CASSFSREQYF
CDR3 DNA: TGTGCCAGCAGTTTCTCCCGCGAGCAGTACTTC

J gene: TRBJ2-2
clone size: .
D gene: .
V gene: TRBV7-2
CDR3 protein: CASSLAPAGPANTGELFF
CDR3 DNA: TGTGCCAGCAGCTTAGCGCCTGCGGGCCCCGCGAACACCGGGGAGCTGTTTTTT

J gene: TRBJ1-2
clone size: .
D gene: TRBD1
V gene: TRBV6-5
CDR3 protein: CASSRRGTGEGYTF
CDR3 DNA: TGTGCCAGCAGTAGGCGCGGGACAGGGGAAGGCTACACCTTC

J gene: TRBJ2-7
clone size: .
D gene: .
V gene: TRBV6-5
CDR3 protein: CASRSPGKLGEQYF
CDR3 DNA: TGTGCCAGCAGATCTCCGGGGAAACTAGGCGAGCAGTACTTC

J gene: TRBJ2-2
clone size: .
D gene: .
V gene: TRBV3-1/TRBV3-2
CDR3 protein: CASSQTPRWPHRGGELFF
CDR3 DNA: TGTGCCAGCAGCCAAACCCCCAGGTGGCCCCATCGAGGCGGGGAGCTGTTTTTT

J gene: TRBJ1-5
clone size: .
D gene: TRBD1
V gene: TRBV10-2
CDR3 protein: CASSGDSLVVPQHF
CDR3 DNA: TGCGCCAGCAGTGGGGACAGTTTGGTGGTGCCCCAGCATTTT

J gene: TRBJ2-1
clone size: once
D gene: .
V gene: TRBV5-1
CDR3 protein: CASSFSSSYNEQFF
CDR3 DNA: TGCGCCAGCAGCTTCTCTTCCTCCTACAATGAGCAGTTCTTC

J gene: TRBJ2-7
clone size: .
D gene: .
V gene: TRBV6-4
CDR3 protein: CASTGPGCCYEQYF
CDR3 DNA: TGTGCCAGCACCGGCCCGGGGTGCTGCTACGAGCAGTACTTC

J gene: TRBJ2-1
clone size: .
D gene: TRBD2
V gene: TRBV7-9
CDR3 protein: CASSLPRLAGTYNEQFF
CDR3 DNA: TGTGCCAGCAGCCTCCCAAGACTAGCGGGGACCTACAATGAGCAGTTCTTC

J gene: TRBJ1-5
clone size: .
D gene: TRBD1
V gene: TRBV28
CDR3 protein: CASHHRGRGNNQPQHF
CDR3 DNA: TGTGCCAGTCATCACAGGGGGCGCGGAAACAATCAGCCCCAGCATTTT

J gene: TRBJ2-7
clone size: .
D gene: .
V gene: TRBV10-1
CDR3 protein: CASSENKNEQYF
CDR3 DNA: TGCGCCAGCAGTGAGAATAAAAACGAGCAGTACTTC

J gene: TRBJ1-6
clone size: .
D gene: .
V gene: TRBV9
CDR3 protein: CASSVGGNSPTNSPLHF
CDR3 DNA: TGTGCCAGCAGCGTAGGGGGCAATTCCCCGACGAATTCACCCCTCCACTTT

J gene: TRBJ1-6
clone size: .
D gene: TRBD1
V gene: TRBV4-1
CDR3 protein: CASSQVTGGANNSPLHF
CDR3 DNA: TGCGCCAGCAGCCAAGTTACAGGGGGCGCCAATAATTCACCCCTCCACTTT

J gene: TRBJ2-5
clone size: .
D gene: .
V gene: TRBV7-3
CDR3 protein: CASSLTGTPQETQYF
CDR3 DNA: TGTGCCAGCAGCTTAACCGGGACCCCTCAAGAGACCCAGTACTTC

J gene: TRBJ1-5
clone size: .
D gene: .
V gene: TRBV19
CDR3 protein: CASSIPLQGDQPQHF
CDR3 DNA: TGTGCCAGTAGTATACCATTACAGGGTGACCAGCCCCAGCATTTT

J gene: TRBJ1-5
clone size: .
D gene: TRBD1
V gene: TRBV2
CDR3 protein: CASSRTGWTPGQPQHF
CDR3 DNA: TGTGCCAGCAGTAGGACAGGTTGGACGCCGGGACAGCCCCAGCATTTT

J gene: TRBJ1-2
clone size: once
D gene: .
V gene: TRBV7-9
CDR3 protein: CASSLGDLTNYGYTF
CDR3 DNA: TGTGCCAGCAGCTTGGGGGACCTCACTAACTATGGCTACACCTTC

J gene: TRBJ1-5
clone size: .
D gene: TRBD1
V gene: TRBV19
CDR3 protein: CASSRDRVNQPQHF
CDR3 DNA: TGTGCCAGTAGTAGGGACAGGGTCAATCAGCCCCAGCATTTT

J gene: TRBJ1-5
clone size: .
D gene: TRBD1
V gene: TRBV18
CDR3 protein: CASSPEIQGNQPQHF
CDR3 DNA: TGTGCCAGCTCACCGGAGATACAGGGGAATCAGCCCCAGCATTTT

J gene: TRBJ1-3
clone size: .
D gene: .
V gene: TRBV30
CDR3 protein: CAWSVRQAGNTIYF
CDR3 DNA: TGTGCCTGGAGCGTGCGTCAGGCTGGAAACACCATATATTTT

J gene: TRBJ2-7
clone size: .
D gene: .
V gene: TRBV10-3
CDR3 protein: CAISESRREQYF
CDR3 DNA: TGTGCCATCAGTGAGTCGAGGCGCGAGCAGTACTTC

J gene: TRBJ2-7
clone size: .
D gene: .
V gene: TRBV6-5
CDR3 protein: CASRGGQVSYEQYF
CDR3 DNA: TGTGCCAGCAGGGGGGGGCAGGTGAGCTACGAGCAGTACTTC

J gene: TRBJ2-7
clone size: .
D gene: .
V gene: TRBV2
CDR3 protein: CACARTATLTYEQYF
CDR3 DNA: TGTGCCTGCGCCAGGACAGCTACCCTTACCTACGAGCAGTACTTC

J gene: TRBJ2-5
clone size: .
D gene: .
V gene: TRBV20-1
CDR3 protein: CSARFAETQYF
CDR3 DNA: TGCAGTGCTAGATTTGCAGAGACCCAGTACTTC

J gene: TRBJ2-6
clone size: .
D gene: .
V gene: TRBV11-3
CDR3 protein: CASSLNGANVLTF
CDR3 DNA: TGTGCCAGCAGCTTAAACGGGGCCAACGTCCTGACTTTC